A single sample gave rise to the 20 T cell receptor beta chains below, sequenced in a study of T cells in Graves' hyperthyroidism and ophthalmopathy (dated by TCRdb to between 2018 and 2021). Preparation of the library involved multiplex PCR. Sequencing took place on an Illumina HiSeq 2000. Amplification of TCR beta CDR3 regions was carried out from RNA transcripts. The TCR CDR3 was subjected to a first round of RT-PCR using the HTBI primer set and the Qiagen OneStep RT-PCR kit. The raw public reads went through TCRdb reprocessing: fastp at Q25, MiXCR clone calling, in-frame beta chains kept. When rows share a CDR3 protein, they turn into one entry using the most common DNA and genes. The sample includes approximately 360,000 distinct CDR3 sequences, with 15% to 19% observed a single time. Together, the top ten hold 25% to 35% of the sample. The sequenced sample consisted of blood. The receptors come from a woman under 30 with Graves' hyperthyroidism that later progressed to Graves' ophthalmopathy.

This clonotype was seen a single time. Possible read error: a much larger clone is one base away. The V and J genes are TRBV4-2 and TRBJ1-1, with 9 bases fitting TRBD1. CDR1 and CDR2 (germline): LGHNA, YNFKEQ. The CDR3 is 16 amino acids. DNA for the CDR3: TGTGTCAGCAGCCAAGAACAGACAGGGGGGAACACTGAAGCTTTCTTT. It translates to CVSSQEQTGGNTEAFF.

This clonotype was picked up many times. The CDR3 spells CASSPRSGRPQSYNEQFF. In DNA form, the CDR3 reads TGTGCCAGCAGCCCTAGGAGCGGGAGACCCCAAAGCTACAATGAGCAGTTCTTC. This chain links TRBV7-9 with TRBJ2-1, with 8 bases fitting TRBD2. V shed 5 bases and J 3 bases; nucleotides not matched to a gene: 15. Germline V gene lookup returns CDR1 SEHNR and CDR2 FQNEAQ (reference sequence). CDR3 length equals 18 residues.

The table lists this clonotype with many counts. V usage is TRBV7-9 and J usage is TRBJ2-5, with a weak D call TRBD1 (5 bases). The CDR3 has 14 amino acids. V dropped 6 bases and J dropped 5 bases, with 16 bases sitting between them. Germline lookup yields CDR1 SEHNR and CDR2 FQNEAQ (reference sequence). This chain's CDR3 is CASRPKAGPETQYF. As DNA, the CDR3 is TGTGCCAGCAGGCCCAAGGCAGGGCCTGAGACCCAGTACTTC.

This clonotype showed up many times. This rearrangement joins TRBV7-2 to TRBJ2-3; TRBD2 agrees at 7 bases. Germline values: CDR1 SGHTA, CDR2 FQGNSA. This CDR3 region has 15 residues. Trimming at V came to 1 base and at J to 2 bases, leaving 3 bases not matched to a gene. Here the CDR3 DNA reads TGTGCCAGCAGCTTAGGCCTAGCGGACACAGATACGCAGTATTTT. Encoded protein: CASSLGLADTDTQYF.

Only a few counts were recorded for this clonotype. The J gene is TRBJ1-4, the V gene TRBV6-2 or TRBV6-3; D gene ambiguous. Looked up from germline, CDR1 is MNHEY and CDR2 is SVGEGT. Trimming stripped 6 bases from V and 7 bases from J, with 15 bases between. The CDR3 extends over 14 amino acids. The CDR3 is CASRNGGSGEKLFF. CDR3 sequence (DNA): TGTGCCAGCAGAAACGGAGGATCAGGTGAAAAACTGTTTTTT.

This clonotype showed up many times. The gene calls are TRBV6-1 and TRBJ2-2, with 7 bases aligning to TRBD2. CDR3 length: 16 amino acids. Per germline, CDR1 MNHNS and CDR2 SASEGT. CDR3 sequence: CATKARSGTNTGELFF. The CDR3 coding sequence is TGTGCTACGAAAGCACGGAGCGGGACGAACACCGGGGAGCTGTTTTTT.

V usage is TRBV6-1 and J usage is TRBJ1-3; 8 nucleotides line up with TRBD1. This CDR3 contains 14 residues. Unmatched junction bases numbered 9, after V lost 6 bases and J lost 8 bases. Germline V gene data show CDR1 as MNHNS and CDR2 as SASEGT. The CDR3 region has the DNA TGTGCCAGCAGGCGGACAGGGAGTCAGCACACCATATATTTT. It encodes CASRRTGSQHTIYF.

This clonotype was found many times. This chain uses TRBV3-1 with TRBJ2-7; D is possibly TRBD2 (5 bases). The CDR3 is 14 residues long. The germline V gene encodes CDR1 LGHDT and CDR2 YNNKEL (reference sequence). V was trimmed by 3 bases and J by 4 bases, leaving 13 bases between them. The CDR3 loop is CASSHTARRYEQYF. CDR3 nucleotides: TGTGCCAGCAGCCACACAGCGAGGAGGTACGAGCAGTACTTC.

The chain couples TRBV15 to TRBJ1-6, with D uncertain. CDR1 and CDR2 from the germline V gene are LNHNV and YYDKDF (reference sequence). V was trimmed by 3 bases and J by 7 bases, leaving 10 bases between them. The CDR3 has 14 residues. The CDR3 loop reads CATSRDPKNSPLHF. The CDR3, as DNA: TGTGCCACCAGCAGGGACCCCAAGAATTCACCCCTCCACTTT.

This clonotype has at least ten counts. This chain connects TRBV7-8 to TRBJ1-5; 12 nucleotides match TRBD1. Looked up from germline, CDR1 is SGHVS and CDR2 is FQNEAQ. The CDR3 length is 19 residues. Trimming at V came to 0 bases and at J to 6 bases, leaving 12 bases not matched to a gene. The CDR3 DNA reads as TGTGCCAGCAGCTTAGCATCGGGACAGGGGGCGTGGGCAGGTCAGCCCCAGCATTTT. Translating it yields CASSLASGQGAWAGQPQHF.

This clonotype was picked up many times. V and J are TRBV20-1 and TRBJ1-2, with unresolved D. The CDR3 has 15 amino acids. Looked up from germline, CDR1 is DFQATT and CDR2 is SNEGSKA (reference sequence). Trimming shortened V by 1 base and J by 0 bases, and 12 bases separated the two germline ends. The CDR3 protein is CSARGVNTSNYGYTF. The CDR3 DNA sequence: TGCAGTGCTAGAGGGGTGAACACCTCTAACTATGGCTACACCTTC.

This sequence joins TRBV27 and TRBJ1-2; 7 bases agree with TRBD1. After removal of 5 bases from V and 5 bases from J, the junction contained 14 bases not matched to a gene. CDR1 MNHEY and CDR2 SMNVEV come from the germline V gene (reference sequence). This CDR3 region has 16 residues. The CDR3 DNA reads TGTGCCAGCAGTCCCAGCCCCGGGACAGCAAGATATGGCTACACCTTC. Encoded protein: CASSPSPGTARYGYTF.

The chain uses TRBV28 and TRBJ2-6; 10 bases are a match to TRBD1. This CDR3 spans 20 amino acids. J lost 0 bases, V lost 4 bases, and 12 bases had no gene match. The germline V gene has CDR1 MDHEN and CDR2 SYDVKM. The CDR3 spells CASSSPGQGRVLSGANVLTF. CDR3 coding DNA: TGTGCCAGCAGTTCGCCGGGACAGGGGAGGGTACTCTCTGGGGCCAACGTCCTGACTTTC.

This clonotype has only one observation. At one end, the junction sequence differs from germline, possibly due to a read error. The chain combines TRBV5-1 with TRBJ1-3; 11 bases agree with TRBD1. The CDR3 spans 16 residues. The V gene's germline CDR1 is SGHRS and CDR2 YFSETQ. The CDR3 protein is CASSLVRTGGGNTIYF. The DNA for the CDR3 is TGTGCCAGCAGCTTGGTCCGGACAGGGGGCGGAAACACCATATATTTT.

The chain recombines TRBV14 with TRBJ2-3, with 10 bases that match TRBD1. V was clipped by 3 bases and J by 2 bases; unmatched bases: 5. In germline, CDR1 is SGHDN, CDR2 FVKESK. The CDR3 extends over 16 amino acids. CDR3 sequence reads: CASSHLGQGITDTQYF. The CDR3 DNA reads TGTGCCAGCAGCCACCTGGGACAGGGGATCACAGATACGCAGTATTTT.

The rearrangement joins TRBV11-2 to TRBJ2-7; D is unclear. Germline lookup yields CDR1 SGHAT and CDR2 FQNNGV. Trimming removed 0 bases from V and 0 bases from J, with 12 bases in between. CDR3 length equals 16 residues. CDR3 region: CASSLEKQKPSYEQYF. The CDR3 DNA reads TGTGCCAGCAGCTTAGAAAAGCAGAAACCCTCCTACGAGCAGTACTTC.

This clonotype turned up a few times. This chain links TRBV28 with TRBJ1-3, with 9 bases fitting TRBD1. The trim removed 3 bases at V and 8 bases at J, leaving 5 bases unmatched. The CDR3 is made up of 14 amino acids. Looked up from germline, CDR1 is MDHEN and CDR2 is SYDVKM. The CDR3 is CASSLTGGRYTIYF. The CDR3 DNA reads as TGTGCCAGCAGTTTGACAGGGGGTCGCTACACCATATATTTT. The full variable domain, in which reference TRBV28 and TRBJ1-3 provide the parts outside the CDR3, is DVKVTQSSRYLVKRTGEKVFLECVQDMDHENMFWYRQDPGLGLRLIYFSYDVKMKEKGDIPEGYSVSREKKERFSLILESASTNQTSMYLCASSLTGGRYTIYFGEGSWLTVV.

In this sample, this clonotype turned up a few times. The chain is built from TRBV28 and TRBJ2-7; 7 bases line up with TRBD1. Per the germline V gene, CDR1 is MDHEN and CDR2 is SYDVKM. CDR3 size: 15 residues. The J segment lost 6 bases and the V segment lost 6 bases, leaving 14 bases of the junction unmatched. The CDR3 DNA reads as TGTGCCAGCAGCGAAATAAGGGGGCAGGGTTCCGAGCAGTACTTC. This translates into CASSEIRGQGSEQYF.

At least ten counts were recorded for this clonotype. The chain joins TRBV7-8 to TRBJ1-1; 9 nucleotides align to TRBD1. This CDR3 contains 16 residues. Germline CDR1 and CDR2: SGHVS and FQNEAQ. The V segment lost 6 bases and the J segment 3 bases; nucleotides outside the gene matches: 11. The CDR3 here is CASRKDRGPWDTEAFF. The CDR3 DNA reads as TGTGCCAGCAGAAAGGACAGGGGCCCGTGGGACACTGAAGCTTTCTTT.

At least ten counts were recorded for this clonotype. The rearrangement uses TRBV29-1 and TRBJ1-2; a possible D gene is TRBD1 (6 bases). This CDR3 spans 17 amino acids. The germline gives CDR1 SQVTM, CDR2 ANQGSEA. V lost 1 base to trimming and J lost 5 bases, with 23 bases between them. The CDR3 is CSVEVYGGRQLIYGYTF. The CDR3, as DNA: TGCAGCGTTGAAGTTTACGGGGGGCGCCAGTTAATTTATGGCTACACCTTC. The variable domain in full, with the rest retrieved from reference TRBV29-1 and TRBJ1-2, is SAVISQKPSRDICQRGTSLTIQCQVDSQVTMMFWYRQQPGQSLTLIATANQGSEATYESGFVIDKFPISRPNLTFSTLTVSNMSPEDSSIYLCSVEVYGGRQLIYGYTFGSGTRLTVV.